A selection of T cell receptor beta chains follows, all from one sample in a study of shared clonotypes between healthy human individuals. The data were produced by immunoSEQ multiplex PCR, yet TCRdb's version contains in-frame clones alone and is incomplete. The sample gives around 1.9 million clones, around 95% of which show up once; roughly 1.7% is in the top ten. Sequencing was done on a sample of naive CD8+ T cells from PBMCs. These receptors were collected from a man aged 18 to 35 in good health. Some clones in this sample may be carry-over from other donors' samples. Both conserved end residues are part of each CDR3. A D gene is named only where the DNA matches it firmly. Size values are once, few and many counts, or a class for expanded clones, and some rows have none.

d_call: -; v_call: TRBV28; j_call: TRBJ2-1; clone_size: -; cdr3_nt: TGTGCCAGCACACTTATCCGGGAGTTTGGCAATGAGCAGTTCTTC; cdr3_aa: CASTLIREFGNEQFF
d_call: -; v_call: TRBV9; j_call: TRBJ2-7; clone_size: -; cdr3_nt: TGTGCCAGCAGCCCTGGGAGTAAGAGCTCCTACGAGCAGTACTTC; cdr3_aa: CASSPGSKSSYEQYF
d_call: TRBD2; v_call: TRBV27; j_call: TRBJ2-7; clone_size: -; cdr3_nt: TGTGCCAGCAGTTTCTCCCTAGCGGAAAAATCCTACGAGCAGTACTTC; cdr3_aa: CASSFSLAEKSYEQYF
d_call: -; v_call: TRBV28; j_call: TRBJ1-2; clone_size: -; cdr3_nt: TGTGCCAGCAGTTTGGGAAGGGTCTCTCTTGATGGCTACACCTTC; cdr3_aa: CASSLGRVSLDGYTF
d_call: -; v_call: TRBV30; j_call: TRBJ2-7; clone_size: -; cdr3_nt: TGTGCCGGCCAGACGGGGACGGGCGAGCAGTACTTC; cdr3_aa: CAGQTGTGEQYF
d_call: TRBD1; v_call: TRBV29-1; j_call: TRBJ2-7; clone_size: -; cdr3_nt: TGCAGCGCCCTCGTAGGGGACAGGGACGAGCAGTACTTC; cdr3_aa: CSALVGDRDEQYF
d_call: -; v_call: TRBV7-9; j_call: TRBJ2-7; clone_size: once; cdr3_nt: TGTGCCAGCAGCTTCCCCGAGTCGCGGGGCGAGCAGTACTTC; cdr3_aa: CASSFPESRGEQYF
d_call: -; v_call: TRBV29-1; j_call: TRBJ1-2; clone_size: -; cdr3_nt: TGCAGCGTTGACGGGTTCCGCAATGGCTACACCTTC; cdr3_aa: CSVDGFRNGYTF
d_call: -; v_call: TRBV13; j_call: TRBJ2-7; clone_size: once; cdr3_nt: TGTGCCAGCAGCTTAAGGGGGGTTCCCTACGAGCAGTACTTC; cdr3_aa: CASSLRGVPYEQYF
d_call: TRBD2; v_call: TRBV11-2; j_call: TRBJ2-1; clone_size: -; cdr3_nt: TGTGCCAGCAGCTTAGTCGCGGGAGAGTACAATGAGCAGTTCTTC; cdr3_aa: CASSLVAGEYNEQFF
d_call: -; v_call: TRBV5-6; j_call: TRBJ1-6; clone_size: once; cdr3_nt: TGTGCCAGCAGCTTGGCCGTTGCGGTCCCCGAAGGGTCTTCACCCCTCCACTTT; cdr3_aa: CASSLAVAVPEGSSPLHF
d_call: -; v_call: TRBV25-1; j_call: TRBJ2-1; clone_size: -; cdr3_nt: TGTGCCAGCAGTGAATCCACACGCAGTCCTGGGTGGGATGAGCAGTTCTTC; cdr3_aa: CASSESTRSPGWDEQFF
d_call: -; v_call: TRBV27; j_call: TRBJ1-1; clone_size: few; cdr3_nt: TGTGCCAGCATGTTGGGGAACACTGAAGCTTTCTTT; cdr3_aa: CASMLGNTEAFF
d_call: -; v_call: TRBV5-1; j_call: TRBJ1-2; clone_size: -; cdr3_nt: TGCGCCAGCAGCTACGAAACAGGGAACTATGGCTACACCTTC; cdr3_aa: CASSYETGNYGYTF
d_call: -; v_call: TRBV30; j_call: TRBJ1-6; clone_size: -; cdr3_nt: TGTGCCCGCGACTCCGGGATTCGGAATTCACCCCTCCACTTT; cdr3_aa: CARDSGIRNSPLHF
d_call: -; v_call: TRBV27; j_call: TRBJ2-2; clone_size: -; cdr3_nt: TGTGCCAGCAGCCCGACCGGGGAGCTGTTTTTT; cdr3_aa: CASSPTGELFF
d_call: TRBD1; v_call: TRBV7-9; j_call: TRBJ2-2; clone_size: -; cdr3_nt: TGTGCCAGCAGCCACACAGGGGTACGAAACACCGGGGAGCTGTTTTTT; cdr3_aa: CASSHTGVRNTGELFF
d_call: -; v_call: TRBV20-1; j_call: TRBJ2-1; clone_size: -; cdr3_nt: TGCAGTGCCCTGACTAGCAATGAGCAGTTCTTC; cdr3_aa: CSALTSNEQFF
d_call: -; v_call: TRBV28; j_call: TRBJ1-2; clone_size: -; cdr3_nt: TGTGCCAGCAGGCCTACGGCTAACTATGGCTACACCTTC; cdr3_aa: CASRPTANYGYTF
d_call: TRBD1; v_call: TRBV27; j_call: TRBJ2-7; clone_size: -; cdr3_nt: TGTGCCAGCAGTCCCCGACAGGGAAGATCAGTTTACGAGCAGTACTTC; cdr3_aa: CASSPRQGRSVYEQYF
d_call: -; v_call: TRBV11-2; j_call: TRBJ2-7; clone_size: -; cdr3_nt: TGTGCCAGCAGCTTAGCTCCAGGTATATACTTC; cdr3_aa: CASSLAPGIYF
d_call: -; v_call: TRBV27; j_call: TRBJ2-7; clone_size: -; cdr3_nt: TGTGCCAGCAGTCCCTGGGGCCCCCCACTCGAGCAGTACTTC; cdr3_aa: CASSPWGPPLEQYF
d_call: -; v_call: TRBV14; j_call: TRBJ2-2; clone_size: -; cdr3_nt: TGTGCCAGCAGTCGGACAGACACCGGGGAGCTGTTTTTT; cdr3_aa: CASSRTDTGELFF
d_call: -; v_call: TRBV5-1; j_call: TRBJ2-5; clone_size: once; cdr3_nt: TGCGCCAGCAGCTGGACACAGAAAGAGACCCAGTACTTC; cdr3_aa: CASSWTQKETQYF
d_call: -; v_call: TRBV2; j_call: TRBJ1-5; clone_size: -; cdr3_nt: TGTGCCAGCAGCCGACAGAACAATCAGCCCCAGCATTTT; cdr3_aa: CASSRQNNQPQHF
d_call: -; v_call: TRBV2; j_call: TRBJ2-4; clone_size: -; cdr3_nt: TGTGCCAGCAGTGAAGCTTGGGTCCGGCAAAACATTCAGTACTTC; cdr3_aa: CASSEAWVRQNIQYF
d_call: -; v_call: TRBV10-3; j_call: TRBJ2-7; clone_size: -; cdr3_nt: TGTGCCATCAGTGAGTGGGGTAAGGCCCCCTACGAGCAGTACTTC; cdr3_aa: CAISEWGKAPYEQYF